Below, 10 T cell receptor beta chains from the same sample are listed, as sequenced in a study of CD8 T cells in Susac syndrome. With random hexamers, reverse transcription was performed on about 0.45 to 1 ug of RNA. TCRdb analysed the immunoSEQ multiplex PCR reads with MiXCR anew, one entry per CDR3 protein. The data show just over 150,000 distinct CDR3 sequences, approximately 94% seen once. Sequencing was done on a sample of CD8+ T cells from PBMCs. Receptor source: a human donor with multiple sclerosis.

The chain couples TRBV19 to TRBJ1-5; TRBD1 matches at 10 bases. The germline CDR1 and CDR2 sequences are LNHDA and SQIVND (reference sequence). The CDR3 is 14 residues long. After removal of 10 bases from V and 7 bases from J, the junction contained 10 bases not matched to a gene. CDR3 DNA sequence: TGTGCCACTCGGACAGGGGGAATGTTGCAGCCCCAGCATTTT. This translates into CATRTGGMLQPQHF.

The chain links TRBV13 to TRBJ1-2; 8 bases fit TRBD1. The germline CDR1 and CDR2 sequences are PRHDT and FYEKMQ (reference sequence). The CDR3 is made up of 13 amino acids. The V gene end was trimmed by 7 bases and the J gene end by 8 bases; junction bases not matched to a gene: 9. CDR3 sequence (DNA): TGTGCCAGCACGAGTGGACAGGGATGGGGCTACACCTTC. Amino acids: CASTSGQGWGYTF.

The chain combines TRBV2 with TRBJ2-7; D is uncertain. The V end lost 2 bases, the J end lost 7 bases, and 9 bases lay between the germline ends. The CDR3 has 12 residues. CDR1 SNHLY and CDR2 FYNNEI come from the germline V gene. CDR3 DNA sequence: TGTGCCAGCAGTGAATCACCTATGGAGCAGTACTTC. Translation gives CASSESPMEQYF.

The gene calls are TRBV6-6 and TRBJ2-7; 10 positions agree with TRBD1. The CDR3 is 15 residues long. The V and J ends lost 4 bases and 1 base, in that order; junction bases with no gene match: 4. Per the germline V gene, CDR1 is MNHNY and CDR2 is SVGAGI (reference sequence). CDR3 sequence reads: CASSSTGGMSYEQYF. CDR3 sequence (DNA): TGTGCCAGCAGTTCGACAGGGGGCATGTCCTACGAGCAGTACTTC.

The chain links TRBV27 to TRBJ1-1; 7 bases are a match to TRBD1. The CDR3 covers 13 residues. V dropped 11 bases and J dropped 1; count of bases not matched to a gene: 7. Germline V gives CDR1 MNHEY, CDR2 SMNVEV (reference sequence). The CDR3 here is CASSDRPNTEAFF. CDR3 bases: TGTGCCTCCTCGGACAGGCCGAACACTGAAGCTTTCTTT.

The chain joins TRBV14 to TRBJ1-5; no definite D call. This CDR3 has 16 amino acids. Germline V lookup: CDR1 SGHDN, CDR2 FVKESK. V lost 3 bases to trimming and J lost 4 bases, with 16 bases between them. The DNA for the CDR3 is TGTGCCAGCAGCCAGAGGCGGTCCAATTTAAATCAGCCCCAGCATTTT. Translating it yields CASSQRRSNLNQPQHF.

This clonotype has a handful of counts. The CDR3 spells CSVTDRGRSGANVLTF. The DNA of the CDR3 is TGCAGCGTTACTGACAGGGGGCGGTCTGGGGCCAACGTCCTGACTTTC. The V call is TRBV29-1, the J call TRBJ2-6; 10 bases are a match to TRBD1. CDR3 length: 16 amino acids. V trimming: 5 bases; J trimming: 1 base; junction bases outside the gene matches: 5. Germline assignment: CDR1 SQVTM and CDR2 ANQGSEA.

This clonotype came up once. The gene calls are TRBV4-1 and TRBJ2-6; D is ambiguous. This CDR3 is built from 11 residues. Germline CDR1 reads MGHRA; CDR2 reads YSYEKL. Trimming shortened V by 0 bases and J by 17 bases, and 8 bases separated the two germline ends. This CDR3 reads CASSQDSDLTF. DNA for the CDR3: TGCGCCAGCAGCCAAGATTCTGACTTGACTTTC.

The chain joins TRBV20-1 to TRBJ2-1; D could derive from TRBD1 or TRBD2 (5 bases each). Germline CDR1 DFQATT, CDR2 SNEGSKA (reference sequence). The CDR3 has 16 residues. Trimming stripped 3 bases from V and 2 bases from J, with 17 bases between. The CDR3 region is CSARARDGEPYNEQFF. In DNA form, the CDR3 reads TGCAGTGCTAGGGCCAGGGACGGTGAACCCTACAATGAGCAGTTCTTC.

The rearrangement uses TRBV18 and TRBJ2-7; TRBD1 is a possible D gene (5 bases). V was clipped by 5 bases and J by 5 bases, with 22 bases between them. Looked up from germline, CDR1 is KGHSH and CDR2 is LQKENI. The CDR3 extends over 16 amino acids. The CDR3 is CASSAALGPTRHEQYF. CDR3 DNA: TGTGCCAGCTCAGCAGCCCTGGGGCCTACTCGTCACGAGCAGTACTTC.